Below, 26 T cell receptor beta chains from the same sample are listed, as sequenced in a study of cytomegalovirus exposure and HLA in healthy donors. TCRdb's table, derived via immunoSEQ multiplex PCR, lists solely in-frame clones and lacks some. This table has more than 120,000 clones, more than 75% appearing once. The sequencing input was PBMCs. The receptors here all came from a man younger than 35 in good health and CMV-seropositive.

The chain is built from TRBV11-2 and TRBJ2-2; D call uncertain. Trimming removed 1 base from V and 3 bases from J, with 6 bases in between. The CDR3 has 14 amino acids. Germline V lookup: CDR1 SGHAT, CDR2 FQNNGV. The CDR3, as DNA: TGTGCCAGCAGCTTAGTACGGGACACCGGGGAGCTGTTTTTT. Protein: CASSLVRDTGELFF.

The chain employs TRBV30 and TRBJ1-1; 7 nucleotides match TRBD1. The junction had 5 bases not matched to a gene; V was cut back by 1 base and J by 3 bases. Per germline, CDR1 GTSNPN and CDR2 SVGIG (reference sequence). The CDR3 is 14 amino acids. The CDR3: CAWSEFQGDTEAFF. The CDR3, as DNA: TGTGCCTGGAGTGAGTTTCAGGGGGACACTGAAGCTTTCTTT.

The chain's CDR3 is CASSGEGAFAGNTIYF. The DNA of the CDR3 is TGTGCCAGCAGCGGAGAGGGGGCTTTCGCTGGAAACACCATATATTTT. The chain carries TRBV9 and TRBJ1-3; 7 nucleotides agree with TRBD1. With V trimmed by 3 bases and J by 2 bases, 8 bases remained unmatched. Germline CDR1 and CDR2: SGDLS and YYNGEE. CDR3 length: 16 residues.

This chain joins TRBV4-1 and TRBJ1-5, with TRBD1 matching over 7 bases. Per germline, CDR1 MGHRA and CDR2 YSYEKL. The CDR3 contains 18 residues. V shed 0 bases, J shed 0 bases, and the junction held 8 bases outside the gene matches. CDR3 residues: CASSQDLVTGSSNQPQHF. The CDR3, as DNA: TGCGCCAGCAGCCAAGATCTGGTGACAGGGAGTAGCAATCAGCCCCAGCATTTT.

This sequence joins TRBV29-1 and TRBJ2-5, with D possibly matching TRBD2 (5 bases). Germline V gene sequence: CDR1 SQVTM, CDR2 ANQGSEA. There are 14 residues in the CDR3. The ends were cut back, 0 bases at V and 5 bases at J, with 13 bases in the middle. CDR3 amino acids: CSVEDQRTRETQYF. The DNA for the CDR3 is TGCAGCGTTGAAGATCAGCGGACTCGGGAGACCCAGTACTTC.

The CDR3: CASSAYSNYEQYF. CDR3 DNA: TGCGCCAGCAGTGCTTACTCGAACTACGAGCAGTACTTC. This chain joins TRBV10-1 and TRBJ2-7; no clear D. The CDR3 runs 13 residues. V was pared by 4 bases and J by 3 bases, with 10 bases between. In germline, CDR1 is WNHNN, CDR2 SYGVQD (reference sequence).

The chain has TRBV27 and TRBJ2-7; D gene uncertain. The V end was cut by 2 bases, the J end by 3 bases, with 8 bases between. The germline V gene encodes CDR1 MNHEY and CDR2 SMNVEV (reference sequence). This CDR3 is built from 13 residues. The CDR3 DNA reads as TGTGCCAGCAGTTTAACACAGAACTACGAGCAGTACTTC. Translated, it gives CASSLTQNYEQYF.

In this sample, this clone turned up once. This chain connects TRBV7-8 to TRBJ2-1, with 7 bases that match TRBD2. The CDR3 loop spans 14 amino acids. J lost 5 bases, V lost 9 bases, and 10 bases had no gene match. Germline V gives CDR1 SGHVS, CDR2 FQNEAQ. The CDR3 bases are TGTGCCAGTCACGTTGGGAGGGCGAACAATGAGCAGTTCTTC. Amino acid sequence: CASHVGRANNEQFF.

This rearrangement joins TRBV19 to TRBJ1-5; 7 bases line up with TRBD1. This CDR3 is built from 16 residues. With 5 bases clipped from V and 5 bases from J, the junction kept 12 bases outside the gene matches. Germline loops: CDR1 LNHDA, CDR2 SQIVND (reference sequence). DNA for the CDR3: TGTGCCAGTAGTGTTGGCTGGGACAGTCGCGATCAGCCCCAGCATTTT. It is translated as CASSVGWDSRDQPQHF.

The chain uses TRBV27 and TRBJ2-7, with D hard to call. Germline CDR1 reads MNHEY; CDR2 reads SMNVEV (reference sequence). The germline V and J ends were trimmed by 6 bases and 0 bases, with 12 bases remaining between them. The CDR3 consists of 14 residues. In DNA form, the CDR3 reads TGTGCCAGCAGGGAGACGGCAGACTCCTACGAGCAGTACTTC. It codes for CASRETADSYEQYF.

For the CDR3, the DNA is TGTGCCAGCAGCGTAGCTCTGGGGGAGCTGTTTTTT. It specifies CASSVALGELFF. The chain is built from TRBV9 and TRBJ2-2; D unresolved. Germline V lookup: CDR1 SGDLS, CDR2 YYNGEE. The germline V and J ends were trimmed by 0 bases and 8 bases, with 5 bases remaining between them. CDR3 size: 12 residues. The complete variable domain, with remaining parts taken from reference TRBV9 and TRBJ2-2, reads DSGVTQTPKHLITATGQRVTLRCSPRSGDLSVYWYQQSLDQGLQFLIQYYNGEERAKGNILERFSAQQFPDLHSELNLSSLELGDSALYFCASSVALGELFFGEGSRLTVL.

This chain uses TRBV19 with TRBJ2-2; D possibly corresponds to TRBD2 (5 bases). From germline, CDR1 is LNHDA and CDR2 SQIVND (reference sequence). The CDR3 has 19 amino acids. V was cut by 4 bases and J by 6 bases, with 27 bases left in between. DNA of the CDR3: TGTGCCAGTAGTACCCCTCCCCGCGACCCATCCGGAGGCCCCGGGGAGCTGTTTTTT. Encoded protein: CASSTPPRDPSGGPGELFF.

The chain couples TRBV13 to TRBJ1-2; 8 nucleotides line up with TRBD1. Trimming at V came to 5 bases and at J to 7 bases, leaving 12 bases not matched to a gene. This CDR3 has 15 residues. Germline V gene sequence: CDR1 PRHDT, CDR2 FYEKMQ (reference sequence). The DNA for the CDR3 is TGTGCCAGCAGCCAGGAGGCAGGGGGCCTGTCTGGCTACACCTTC. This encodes CASSQEAGGLSGYTF.

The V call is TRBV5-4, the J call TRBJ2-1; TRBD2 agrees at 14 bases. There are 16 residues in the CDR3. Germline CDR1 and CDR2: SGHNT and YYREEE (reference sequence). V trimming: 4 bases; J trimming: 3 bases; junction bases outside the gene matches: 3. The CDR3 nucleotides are TGTGCCAGCAGCACGGGACTAGCGGGGGTCTACAATGAGCAGTTCTTC. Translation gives CASSTGLAGVYNEQFF.

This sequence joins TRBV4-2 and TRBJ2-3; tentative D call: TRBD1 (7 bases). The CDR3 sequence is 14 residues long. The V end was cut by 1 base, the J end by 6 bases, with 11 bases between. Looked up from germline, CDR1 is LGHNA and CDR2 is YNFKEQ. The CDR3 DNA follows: TGTGCCAGCAGCCAAGGGGCAGGGGGGGATACGCAGTATTTT. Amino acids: CASSQGAGGDTQYF.

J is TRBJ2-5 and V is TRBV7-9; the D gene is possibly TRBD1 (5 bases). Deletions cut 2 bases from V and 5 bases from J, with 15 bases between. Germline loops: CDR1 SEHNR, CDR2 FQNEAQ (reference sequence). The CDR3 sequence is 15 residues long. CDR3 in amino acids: CASSLSGLGGETQYF. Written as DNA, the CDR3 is TGTGCCAGCAGCTTATCAGGGCTCGGTGGGGAGACCCAGTACTTC.

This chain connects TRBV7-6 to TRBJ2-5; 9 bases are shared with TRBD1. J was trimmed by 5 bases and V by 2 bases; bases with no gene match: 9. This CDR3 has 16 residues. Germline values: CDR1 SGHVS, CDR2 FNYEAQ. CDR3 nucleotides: TGTGCCAGCAGCTTACGGGGACAGGGCCTCCACGAGACCCAGTACTTC. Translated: CASSLRGQGLHETQYF.

CDR3 amino acids: CATSSQEADYEQYF. CDR3 coding DNA: TGTGCCACCAGCAGTCAGGAGGCAGACTACGAGCAGTACTTC. This rearrangement joins TRBV15 to TRBJ2-7, with TRBD2 as a possible D gene (5 bases). Germline lookup yields CDR1 LNHNV and CDR2 YYDKDF (reference sequence). This CDR3 region has 14 residues. Trimming took 3 bases from V and 3 from J, leaving 12 bases between them.

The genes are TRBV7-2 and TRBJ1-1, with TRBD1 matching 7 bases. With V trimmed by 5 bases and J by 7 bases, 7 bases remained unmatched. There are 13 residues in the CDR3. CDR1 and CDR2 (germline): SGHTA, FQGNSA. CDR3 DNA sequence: TGTGCCAGCAGCCCCCCGGGACAGAATGAAGCTTTCTTT. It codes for CASSPPGQNEAFF.

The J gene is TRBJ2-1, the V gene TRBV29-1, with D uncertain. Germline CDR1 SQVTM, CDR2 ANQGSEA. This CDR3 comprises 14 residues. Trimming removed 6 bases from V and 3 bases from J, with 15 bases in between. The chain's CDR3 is CSVGVRILYNEQFF. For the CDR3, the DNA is TGCAGCGTCGGAGTGCGGATCCTCTACAATGAGCAGTTCTTC.

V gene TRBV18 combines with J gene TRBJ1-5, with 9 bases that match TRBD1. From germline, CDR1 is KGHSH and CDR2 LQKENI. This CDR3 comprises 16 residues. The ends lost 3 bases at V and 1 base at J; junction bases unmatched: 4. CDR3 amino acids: CASSPGQGVSNQPQHF. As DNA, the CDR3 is TGTGCCAGCTCACCGGGACAGGGCGTGAGCAATCAGCCCCAGCATTTT.

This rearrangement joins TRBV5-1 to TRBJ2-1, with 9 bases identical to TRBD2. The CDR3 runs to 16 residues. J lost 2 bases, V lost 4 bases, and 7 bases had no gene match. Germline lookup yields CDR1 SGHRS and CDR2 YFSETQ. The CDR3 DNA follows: TGCGCCAGCAGCCCCCAGACTAGCGGAGCCTACAATGAGCAGTTCTTC. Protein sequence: CASSPQTSGAYNEQFF.

The CDR3 here is CASSFRIAGTGELFF. The CDR3, as DNA: TGTGCCAGCAGCTTTCGGATAGCGGGAACCGGGGAGCTGTTTTTT. The chain employs TRBV13 and TRBJ2-2; TRBD2 agrees at 8 bases. V was pared by 3 bases and J by 5 bases, with 5 bases of the junction left unmatched. This CDR3 is built from 15 residues. The germline gives CDR1 PRHDT, CDR2 FYEKMQ (reference sequence).

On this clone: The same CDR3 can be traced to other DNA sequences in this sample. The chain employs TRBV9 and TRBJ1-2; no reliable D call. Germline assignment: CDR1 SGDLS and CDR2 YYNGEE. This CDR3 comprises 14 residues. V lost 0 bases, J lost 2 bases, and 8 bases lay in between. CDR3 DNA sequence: TGTGCCAGCAGCGTAGGAGGTCAGAACTATGGCTACACCTTC. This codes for CASSVGGQNYGYTF.

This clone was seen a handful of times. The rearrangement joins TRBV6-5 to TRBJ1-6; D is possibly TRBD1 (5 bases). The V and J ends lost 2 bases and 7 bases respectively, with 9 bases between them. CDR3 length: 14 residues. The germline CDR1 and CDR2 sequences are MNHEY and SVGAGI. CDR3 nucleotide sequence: TGTGCCAGCAGTTACGACAGAAAGAATTCACCCCTCCACTTT. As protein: CASSYDRKNSPLHF.

CDR3 nucleotides: TGTGCCAGCTCACCAATGAGTACAGACTCTGGAAACACCATATATTTT. It is translated as CASSPMSTDSGNTIYF. V is TRBV18 and J is TRBJ1-3; no definite D call. V gave up 2 bases and J gave up 0 bases, with 11 bases separating them. Per the germline V gene, CDR1 is KGHSH and CDR2 is LQKENI. CDR3 length: 16 residues.